Below, one T cell receptor (beta chain) is given with its context. Its antigen is undetermined. The data derive from a study of cytomegalovirus exposure and HLA in healthy donors. CDR3 size: 13 residues. V shed 5 bases and J shed 3 bases, with 8 bases lying between them. Germline CDR1 and CDR2: SGHVS and FNYEAQ. Profiling relied on immunoSEQ multiplex PCR, and the TCRdb table lists in-frame clones only, not all of them. The sample holds 100,000 to 150,000 clones; around 90% are singletons and the top ten take 1.5% to 2.5%. Whole-study results and caveats: As was reported, the classifier diagnosed cytomegalovirus status with high specificity and sensitivity.

Sequencing was performed on PBMCs. The chain has TRBV7-6 and TRBJ1-5; unclear D gene. The receptor was derived from a woman aged 18-30 years in good health and CMV-seronegative. CDR3 coding DNA: TGTGCCAGCAGCAGTGACACCAATCAGCCCCAGCATTTT. Its protein is CASSSDTNQPQHF.